This TCR beta chain is from a study of early T cells in non-severe SARS-CoV-2 infection. One entry per CDR3 protein results from TCRdb running MiXCR on the 5' RACE reads. There are about 80,000 distinct CDR3 sequences in the sample; over 10% occur only once, and approximately 2.5% lies in the top ten. Trimming cost V 7 bases and J 4 bases, with 7 bases left between them. The length of the CDR3 is 10 residues. CDR1 and CDR2 (germline): SQVTM, ANQGSEA. This clonotype was recorded a few times. This TCR was sampled from an adult who was a healthcare worker with PCR-confirmed SARS-CoV-2 infection or an uninfected control (not recorded which). The chain joins TRBV29-1 to TRBJ1-1; D possibly corresponds to TRBD1 (5 bases). What was sequenced was whole blood. The CDR3 DNA reads TGCAGCGCCGGGGGCACTGAAGCTTTCTTT. It is translated as CSAGGTEAFF.